The subject of this entry is one TCR beta chain. Its antigen is unidentified. This sample was included in a study of shared clonotypes between healthy human individuals. Data came from immunoSEQ multiplex PCR; TCRdb stores just in-frame clones and leaves some out. Seen here are over 2 million clones, roughly 94% observed once, and the top ten hold 1.1%. CDR3 length: 12 residues. In germline, CDR1 is SQVTM, CDR2 ANQGSEA. V was pared by 6 bases and J by 5 bases, with 12 bases between. Only CD45RO-negative cells positively selected for CCR7 counted as naive CD8 cells, so terminally differentiated effector memory CD45RA+ cells were excluded. Study-level points and caveats: About 5% of naive CD4 clonotypes were shared across four donors. Naive subsets usually exceeded memory subsets in estimated richness.

This chain links TRBV29-1 with TRBJ2-3; D perhaps matches TRBD1 (5 bases). This clonotype originated in a man aged 18 to 35 in good health. Sample: naive CD8+ T cells sorted from blood. The CDR3 nucleotides are TGCAGCGTACTCGCAGGGATAGATACGCAGTATTTT. Its translation is CSVLAGIDTQYF.